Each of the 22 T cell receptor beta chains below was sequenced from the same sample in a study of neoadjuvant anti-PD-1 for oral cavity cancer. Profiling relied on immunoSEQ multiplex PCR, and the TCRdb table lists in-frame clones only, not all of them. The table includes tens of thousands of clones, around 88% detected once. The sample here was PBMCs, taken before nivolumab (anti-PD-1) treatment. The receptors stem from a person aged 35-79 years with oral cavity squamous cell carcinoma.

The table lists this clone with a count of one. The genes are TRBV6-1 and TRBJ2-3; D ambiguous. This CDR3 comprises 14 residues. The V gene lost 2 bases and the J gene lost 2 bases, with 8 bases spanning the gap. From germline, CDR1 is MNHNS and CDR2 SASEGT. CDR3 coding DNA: TGTGCCAGCAGTGAACTCGTCTCCACAGATACGCAGTATTTT. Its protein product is CASSELVSTDTQYF.

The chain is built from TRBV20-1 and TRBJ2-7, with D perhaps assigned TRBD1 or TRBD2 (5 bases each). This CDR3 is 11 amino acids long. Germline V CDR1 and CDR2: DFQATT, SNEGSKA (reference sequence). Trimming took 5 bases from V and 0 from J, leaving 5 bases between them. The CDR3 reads CSAGGSYEQYF. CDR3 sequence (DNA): TGCAGTGCTGGGGGCTCCTACGAGCAGTACTTC.

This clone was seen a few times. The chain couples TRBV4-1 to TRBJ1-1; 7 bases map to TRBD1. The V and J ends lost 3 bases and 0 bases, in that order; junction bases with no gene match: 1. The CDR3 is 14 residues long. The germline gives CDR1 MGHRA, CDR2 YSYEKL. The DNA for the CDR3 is TGCGCCAGCAGCCAGGGACAGCTGAACACTGAAGCTTTCTTT. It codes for CASSQGQLNTEAFF.

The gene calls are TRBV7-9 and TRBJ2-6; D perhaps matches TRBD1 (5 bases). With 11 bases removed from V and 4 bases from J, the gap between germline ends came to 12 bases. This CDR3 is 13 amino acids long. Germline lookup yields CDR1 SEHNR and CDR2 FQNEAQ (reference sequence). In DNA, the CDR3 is TGTGCCGGCTCAGGGCCCGGGGCCAACGTCCTGACTTTC. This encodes CAGSGPGANVLTF.

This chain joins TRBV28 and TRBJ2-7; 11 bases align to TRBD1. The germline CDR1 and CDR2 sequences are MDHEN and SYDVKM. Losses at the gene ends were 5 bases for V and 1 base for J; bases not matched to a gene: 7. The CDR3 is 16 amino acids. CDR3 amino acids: CASSPGQGARSYEQYF. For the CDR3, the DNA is TGTGCCAGCAGTCCAGGACAGGGGGCGCGGTCCTACGAGCAGTACTTC.

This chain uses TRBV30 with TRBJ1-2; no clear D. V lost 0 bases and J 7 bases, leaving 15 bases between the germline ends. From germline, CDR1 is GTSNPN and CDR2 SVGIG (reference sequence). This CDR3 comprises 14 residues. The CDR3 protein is CAWSVSRATSGYTF. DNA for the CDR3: TGTGCCTGGAGTGTATCTCGAGCCACGAGTGGCTACACCTTC.

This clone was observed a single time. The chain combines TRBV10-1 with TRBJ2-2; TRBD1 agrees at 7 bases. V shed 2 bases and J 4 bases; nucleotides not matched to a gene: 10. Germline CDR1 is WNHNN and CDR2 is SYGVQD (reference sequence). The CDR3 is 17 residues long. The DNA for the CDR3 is TGCGCCAGCAGTGAGAATCCGAGGGGGCCTAGCACCGGGGAGCTGTTTTTT. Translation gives CASSENPRGPSTGELFF.

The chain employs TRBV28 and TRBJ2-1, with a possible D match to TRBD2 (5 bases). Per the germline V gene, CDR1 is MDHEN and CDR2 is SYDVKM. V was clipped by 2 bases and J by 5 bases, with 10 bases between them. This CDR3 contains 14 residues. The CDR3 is CASSLRGFDNEQFF. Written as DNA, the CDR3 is TGTGCCAGCAGTTTACGCGGGTTCGACAATGAGCAGTTCTTC.

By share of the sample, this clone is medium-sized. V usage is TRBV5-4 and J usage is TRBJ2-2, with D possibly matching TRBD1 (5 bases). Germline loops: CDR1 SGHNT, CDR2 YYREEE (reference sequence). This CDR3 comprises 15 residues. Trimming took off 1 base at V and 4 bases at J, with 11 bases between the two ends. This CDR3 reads CASSLRAQGTGELFF. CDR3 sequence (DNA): TGTGCCAGCAGCTTGAGGGCCCAGGGCACCGGGGAGCTGTTTTTT.

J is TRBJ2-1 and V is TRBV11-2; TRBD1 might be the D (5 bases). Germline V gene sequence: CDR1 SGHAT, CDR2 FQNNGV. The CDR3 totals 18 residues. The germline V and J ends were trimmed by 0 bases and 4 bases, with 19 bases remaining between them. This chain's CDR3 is CASSLDSRQGYPYNEQFF. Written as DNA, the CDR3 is TGTGCCAGCAGCTTAGATTCCAGGCAGGGATATCCTTACAATGAGCAGTTCTTC.

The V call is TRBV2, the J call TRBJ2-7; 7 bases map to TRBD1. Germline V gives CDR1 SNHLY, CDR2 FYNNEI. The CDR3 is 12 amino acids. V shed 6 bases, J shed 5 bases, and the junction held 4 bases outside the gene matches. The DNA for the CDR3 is TGTGCCAGCAGGGCCCAGGGGGACGAGCAGTACTTC. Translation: CASRAQGDEQYF.

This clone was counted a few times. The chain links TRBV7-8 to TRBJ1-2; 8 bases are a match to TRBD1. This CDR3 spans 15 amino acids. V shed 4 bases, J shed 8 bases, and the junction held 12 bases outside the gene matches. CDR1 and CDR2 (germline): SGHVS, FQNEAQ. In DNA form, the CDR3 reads TGTGCCAGCAGCTCAAGGACAGGGAAGGAGAAGGGCTACACCTTC. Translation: CASSSRTGKEKGYTF.

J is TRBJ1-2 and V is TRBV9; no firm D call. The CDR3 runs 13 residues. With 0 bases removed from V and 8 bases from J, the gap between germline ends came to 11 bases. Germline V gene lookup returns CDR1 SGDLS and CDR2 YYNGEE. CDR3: CASSVAATNGYTF. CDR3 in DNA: TGTGCCAGCAGCGTAGCTGCAACAAACGGCTACACCTTC.

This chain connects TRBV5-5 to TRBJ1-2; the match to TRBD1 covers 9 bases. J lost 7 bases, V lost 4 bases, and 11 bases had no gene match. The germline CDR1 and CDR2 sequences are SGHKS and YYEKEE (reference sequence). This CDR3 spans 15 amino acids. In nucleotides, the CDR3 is TGTGCCAGCAGCCGTCCCGGGACAGGGATGGGTGGCTACACCTTC. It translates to CASSRPGTGMGGYTF.

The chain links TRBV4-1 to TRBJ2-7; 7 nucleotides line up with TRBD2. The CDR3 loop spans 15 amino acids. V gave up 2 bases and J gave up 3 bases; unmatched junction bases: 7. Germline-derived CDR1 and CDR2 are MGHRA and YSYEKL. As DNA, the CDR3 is TGCGCCAGCAGCCAACTCGGACTAGGGATCTACGAGCAGTACTTC. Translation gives CASSQLGLGIYEQYF.

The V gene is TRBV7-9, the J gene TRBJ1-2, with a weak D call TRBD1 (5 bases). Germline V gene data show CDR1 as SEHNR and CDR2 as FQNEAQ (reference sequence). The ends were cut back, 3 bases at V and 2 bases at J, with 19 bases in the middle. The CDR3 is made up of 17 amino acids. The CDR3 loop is CASSFFRGAENNYGYTF. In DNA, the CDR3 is TGTGCCAGCAGCTTCTTCCGGGGCGCAGAGAACAACTATGGCTACACCTTC.

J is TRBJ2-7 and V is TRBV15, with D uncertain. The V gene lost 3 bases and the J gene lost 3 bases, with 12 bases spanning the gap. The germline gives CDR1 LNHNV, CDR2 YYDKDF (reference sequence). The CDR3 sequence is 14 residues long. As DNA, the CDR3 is TGTGCCACCAGCAGGACTGGCAGGAGCTACGAGCAGTACTTC. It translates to CATSRTGRSYEQYF.

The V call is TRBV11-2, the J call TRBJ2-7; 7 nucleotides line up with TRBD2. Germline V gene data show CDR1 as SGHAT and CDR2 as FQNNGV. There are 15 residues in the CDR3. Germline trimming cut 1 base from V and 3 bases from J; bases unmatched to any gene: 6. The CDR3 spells CASSLGFRGSYEQYF. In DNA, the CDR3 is TGTGCCAGCAGCTTAGGATTTCGCGGGAGCTACGAGCAGTACTTC.

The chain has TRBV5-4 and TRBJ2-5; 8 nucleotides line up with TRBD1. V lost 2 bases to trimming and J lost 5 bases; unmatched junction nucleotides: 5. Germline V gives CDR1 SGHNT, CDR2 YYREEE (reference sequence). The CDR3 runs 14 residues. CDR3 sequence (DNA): TGTGCCAGCAGCTTCCAGGGGGCAAGGGAGACCCAGTACTTC. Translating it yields CASSFQGARETQYF.

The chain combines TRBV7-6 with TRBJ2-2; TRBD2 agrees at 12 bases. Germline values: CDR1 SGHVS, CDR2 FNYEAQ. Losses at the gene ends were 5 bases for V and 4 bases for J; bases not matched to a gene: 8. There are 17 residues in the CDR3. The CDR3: CASSPTLAGGITGELFF. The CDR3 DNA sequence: TGTGCCAGCAGCCCGACGCTAGCGGGGGGGATCACCGGGGAGCTGTTTTTT.

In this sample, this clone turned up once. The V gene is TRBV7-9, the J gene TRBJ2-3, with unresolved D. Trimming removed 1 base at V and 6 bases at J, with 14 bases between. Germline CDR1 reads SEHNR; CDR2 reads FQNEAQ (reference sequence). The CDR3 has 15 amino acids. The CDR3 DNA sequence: TGTGCCAGCAGCTTAGGGGCAGGTAGCTCCGATACGCAGTATTTT. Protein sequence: CASSLGAGSSDTQYF.

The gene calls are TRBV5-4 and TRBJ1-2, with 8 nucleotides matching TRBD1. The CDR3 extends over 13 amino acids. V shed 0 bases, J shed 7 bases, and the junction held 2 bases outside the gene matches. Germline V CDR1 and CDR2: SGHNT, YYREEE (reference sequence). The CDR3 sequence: CASSLETGVGYTF. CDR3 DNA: TGTGCCAGCAGCTTGGAGACAGGGGTTGGCTACACCTTC.